Following are 14 T cell receptor beta chains from one sample sequenced in a study of early T cells in non-severe SARS-CoV-2 infection. Using its own MiXCR run on the 5' RACE reads, TCRdb lists one record per CDR3 protein. The profile shows tens of thousands of distinct CDR3 sequences, over 4% of them singletons. Sequenced material: whole blood. The origin of the receptors is an adult who was a healthcare worker with PCR-confirmed SARS-CoV-2 infection or an uninfected control (not recorded which).

This clonotype has ten or more counts. The chain carries TRBV14 and TRBJ2-7; no firm D call. CDR3 size: 12 residues. Germline CDR1 SGHDN, CDR2 FVKESK. V was clipped by 1 base and J by 2 bases, with 3 bases between them. In DNA, the CDR3 is TGTGCCAGCAGCCAAGGGACCTACGAGCAGTACTTC. This sequence encodes CASSQGTYEQYF.

In this sample, this clonotype turned up a few times. The chain links TRBV19 to TRBJ2-2; TRBD1 matches 7 bases. This CDR3 is 14 amino acids long. The germline V gene encodes CDR1 LNHDA and CDR2 SQIVND (reference sequence). Losses at the gene ends were 5 bases for V and 6 bases for J; bases not matched to a gene: 6. This CDR3 reads CASSLTRGPGELFF. CDR3 DNA: TGTGCCAGTAGTCTCACGAGGGGGCCCGGGGAGCTGTTTTTT.

In this sample, this clonotype turned up many times. The chain joins TRBV29-1 to TRBJ2-7; D is ambiguous. CDR3 size: 13 residues. V was trimmed by 8 bases and J by 2 bases, leaving 16 bases between them. Germline V gives CDR1 SQVTM, CDR2 ANQGSEA. CDR3 DNA sequence: TGCAGCATAGGAGAACTGCCTCCCTACGAGCAGTACTTC. Translating it yields CSIGELPPYEQYF.

This clonotype was seen many times. The chain has TRBV18 and TRBJ1-3; tentatively, D is TRBD1 (5 bases). The CDR3 has 17 amino acids. V lost 2 bases to trimming and J lost 0 bases, with 14 bases between them. Germline CDR1 reads KGHSH; CDR2 reads LQKENI. The CDR3 is CASSPSPGGDSGNTIYF. As DNA, the CDR3 is TGTGCCAGCTCACCATCGCCCGGGGGAGACTCTGGAAACACCATATATTTT.

The chain recombines TRBV6-2 or TRBV6-3 with TRBJ2-7; 10 bases are shared with TRBD1. The CDR3 runs to 13 residues. Trimming cost V 6 bases and J 5 bases; bases outside gene matches: 4. The germline V gene has CDR1 MNHEY and CDR2 SVGEGT. The CDR3 sequence is CASSSGTGDEQYF. CDR3 nucleotides: TGTGCCAGCAGCTCCGGGACAGGGGACGAGCAGTACTTC.

This clonotype came up many times. V is TRBV19 and J is TRBJ1-3; tentatively, D is TRBD1 (6 bases). In germline, CDR1 is LNHDA, CDR2 SQIVND (reference sequence). The CDR3 has 14 amino acids. V lost 8 bases and J 2 bases, leaving 13 bases between the germline ends. The CDR3 reads CASAVRTAGNTIYF. CDR3 in DNA: TGTGCCAGTGCGGTAAGGACAGCTGGAAACACCATATATTTT.

This clonotype has ten or more counts. Relative to the germline gene, one junction end is altered; a read error may explain this. This chain links TRBV7-7 with TRBJ2-1; 11 bases are shared with TRBD2. The CDR3 has 15 residues. Per germline, CDR1 SSHAT and CDR2 FNYEAQ (reference sequence). The CDR3 sequence is CASSLLAGGDNEQFF. The CDR3 DNA is TGTGCTAGCAGCCTTCTAGCGGGGGGAGACAATGAGCAGTTCTTC.

At least ten counts were recorded for this clonotype. The chain links TRBV6-5 to TRBJ1-1, with D unclear. V was shortened by 2 bases and J by 0 bases, with 10 bases between the two germline ends. The CDR3 is 15 residues long. In germline, CDR1 is MNHEY, CDR2 SVGAGI. The CDR3 here is CASSYGTTLNTEAFF. In nucleotides, the CDR3 is TGTGCCAGCAGTTACGGAACCACGCTGAACACTGAAGCTTTCTTT.

This clonotype was detected many times. V and J are TRBV7-9 and TRBJ1-3; D unclear. The CDR3 has 15 residues. Between the trimmed V and J ends, which lost 3 bases and 4 bases, there was a span of 13 bases. The V gene's germline CDR1 is SEHNR and CDR2 FQNEAQ (reference sequence). The CDR3 is CASSFNPTGGNTIYF. The DNA of the CDR3 is TGTGCCAGCAGCTTTAATCCCACCGGCGGAAACACCATATATTTT.

This clonotype was seen repeatedly, ten times or more. This chain joins TRBV11-2 and TRBJ2-1; no firm D call. CDR1 is SGHAT, CDR2 FQNNGV, per germline. Trimming took 2 bases from V and 10 from J, leaving 18 bases between them. The CDR3 covers 15 residues. The CDR3 sequence is CASSLPGGGVWEQFF. The CDR3 nucleotides read TGTGCCAGCAGCTTACCGGGCGGTGGGGTTTGGGAGCAGTTCTTC.

This chain joins TRBV6-5 and TRBJ2-3; TRBD2 matches at 12 bases. This CDR3 contains 19 residues. J lost 0 bases, V lost 0 bases, and 7 bases had no gene match. Germline lookup yields CDR1 MNHEY and CDR2 SVGAGI. CDR3 amino acids: CASSYSASSGGVSTDTQYF. CDR3 DNA: TGTGCCAGCAGTTACTCGGCGTCTAGCGGGGGGGTAAGCACAGATACGCAGTATTTT.

This clonotype occurred many times. This chain joins TRBV11-2 and TRBJ2-7; D unresolved. Per the germline V gene, CDR1 is SGHAT and CDR2 is FQNNGV. V was cut by 6 bases and J by 7 bases, with 10 bases left in between. The CDR3 is 11 residues long. This CDR3 is CASSQTLEQYF. As DNA, the CDR3 is TGTGCCAGCAGTCAAACTTTGGAGCAGTACTTC. The full variable domain, rest sourced from reference TRBV11-2 and TRBJ2-7, is EAGVAQSPRYKIIEKRQSVAFWCNPISGHATLYWYQQILGQGPKLLIQFQNNGVVDDSQLPKDRFSAERLKGVDSTLKIQPAKLEDSAVYLCASSQTLEQYFGPGTRLTVT.

There are many counts of this clonotype. The chain employs TRBV5-1 and TRBJ2-7; 7 bases are shared with TRBD2. Unmatched junction bases numbered 9, after V lost 4 bases and J lost 5 bases. The CDR3 has 14 amino acids. CDR1 is SGHRS and CDR2 is YFSETQ in the germline V gene. The CDR3 DNA reads as TGCGCCAGCAGCCTGACCAGCGGGAATCACGAGCAGTACTTC. It is translated as CASSLTSGNHEQYF.

This clonotype was detected many times. This chain joins TRBV12-2 and TRBJ1-6. TRBV12-2 is tagged as a pseudogene. The length of the CDR3 is 12 residues. The CDR3 DNA follows: TGTGCAAGTCGCTTAGCGCGGGCACCCCTCCACTTT. As protein: CASRLARAPLHF.